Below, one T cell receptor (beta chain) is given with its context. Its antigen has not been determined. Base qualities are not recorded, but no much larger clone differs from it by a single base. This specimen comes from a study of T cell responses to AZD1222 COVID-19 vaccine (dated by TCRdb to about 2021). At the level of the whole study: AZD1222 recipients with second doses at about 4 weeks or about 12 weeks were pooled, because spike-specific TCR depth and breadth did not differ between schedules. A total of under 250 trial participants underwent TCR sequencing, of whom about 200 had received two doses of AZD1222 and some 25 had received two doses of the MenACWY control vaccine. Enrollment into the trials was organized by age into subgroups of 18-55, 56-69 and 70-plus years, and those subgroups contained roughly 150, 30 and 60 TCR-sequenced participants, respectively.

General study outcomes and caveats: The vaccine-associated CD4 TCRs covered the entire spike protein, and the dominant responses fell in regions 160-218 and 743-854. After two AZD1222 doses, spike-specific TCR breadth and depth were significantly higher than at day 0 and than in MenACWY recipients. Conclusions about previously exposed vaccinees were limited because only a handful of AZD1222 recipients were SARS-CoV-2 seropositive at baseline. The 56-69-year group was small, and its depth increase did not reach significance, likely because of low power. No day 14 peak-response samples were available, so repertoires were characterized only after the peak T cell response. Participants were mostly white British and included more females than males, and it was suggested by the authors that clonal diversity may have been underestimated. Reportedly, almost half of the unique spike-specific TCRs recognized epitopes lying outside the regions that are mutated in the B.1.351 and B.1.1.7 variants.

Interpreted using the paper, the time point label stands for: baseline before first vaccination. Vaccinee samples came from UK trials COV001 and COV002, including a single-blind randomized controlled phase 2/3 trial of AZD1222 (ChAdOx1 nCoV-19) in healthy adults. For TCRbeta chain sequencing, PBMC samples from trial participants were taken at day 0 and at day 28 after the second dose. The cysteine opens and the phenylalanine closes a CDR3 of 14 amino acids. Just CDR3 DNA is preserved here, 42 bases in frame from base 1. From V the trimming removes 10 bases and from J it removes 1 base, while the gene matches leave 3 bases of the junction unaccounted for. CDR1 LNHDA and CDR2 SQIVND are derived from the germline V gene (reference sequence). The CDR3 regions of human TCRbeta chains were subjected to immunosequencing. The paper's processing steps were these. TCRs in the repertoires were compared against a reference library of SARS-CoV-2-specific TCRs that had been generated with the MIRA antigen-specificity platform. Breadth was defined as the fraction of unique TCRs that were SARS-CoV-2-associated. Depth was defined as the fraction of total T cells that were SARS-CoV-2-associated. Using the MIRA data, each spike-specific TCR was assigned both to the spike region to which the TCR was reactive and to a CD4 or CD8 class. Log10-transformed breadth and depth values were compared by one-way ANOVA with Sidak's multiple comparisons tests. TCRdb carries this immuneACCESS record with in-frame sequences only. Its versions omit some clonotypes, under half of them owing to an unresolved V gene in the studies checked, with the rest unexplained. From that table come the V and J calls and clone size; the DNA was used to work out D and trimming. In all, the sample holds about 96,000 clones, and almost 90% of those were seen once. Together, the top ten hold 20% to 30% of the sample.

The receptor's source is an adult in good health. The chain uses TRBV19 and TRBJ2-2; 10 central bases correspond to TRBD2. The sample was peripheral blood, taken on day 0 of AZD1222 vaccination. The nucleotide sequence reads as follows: TGTGCCATCCTAGCGGGGGAGAACACCGGGGAGCTGTTTTTT. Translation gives CAILAGENTGELFF.